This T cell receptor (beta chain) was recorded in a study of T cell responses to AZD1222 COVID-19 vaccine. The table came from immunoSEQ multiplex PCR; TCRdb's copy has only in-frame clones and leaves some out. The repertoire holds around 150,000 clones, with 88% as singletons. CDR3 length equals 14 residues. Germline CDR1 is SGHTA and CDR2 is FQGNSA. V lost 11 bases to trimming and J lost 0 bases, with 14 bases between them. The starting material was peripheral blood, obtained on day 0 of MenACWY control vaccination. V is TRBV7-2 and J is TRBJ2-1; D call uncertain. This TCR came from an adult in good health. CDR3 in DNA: TGTGCCGGCCAGGTAGGCGGCTCCTACAATGAGCAGTTCTTC. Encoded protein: CAGQVGGSYNEQFF.